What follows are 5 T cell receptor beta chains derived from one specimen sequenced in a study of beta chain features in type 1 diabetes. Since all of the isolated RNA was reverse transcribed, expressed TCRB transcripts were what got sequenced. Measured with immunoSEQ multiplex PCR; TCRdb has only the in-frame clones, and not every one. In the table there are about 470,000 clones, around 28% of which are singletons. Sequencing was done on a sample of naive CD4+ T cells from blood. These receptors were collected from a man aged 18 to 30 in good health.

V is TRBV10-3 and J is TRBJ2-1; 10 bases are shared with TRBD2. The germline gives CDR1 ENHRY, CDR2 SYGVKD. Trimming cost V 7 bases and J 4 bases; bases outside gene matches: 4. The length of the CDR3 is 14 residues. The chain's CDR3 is CAITGLAEYNEQFF. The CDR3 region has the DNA TGTGCCATCACCGGACTAGCGGAATACAATGAGCAGTTCTTC.

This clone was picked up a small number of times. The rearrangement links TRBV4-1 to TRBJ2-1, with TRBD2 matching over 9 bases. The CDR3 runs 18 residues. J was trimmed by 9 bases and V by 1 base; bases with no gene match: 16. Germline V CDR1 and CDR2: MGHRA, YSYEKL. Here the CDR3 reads CASSQVPVAGAKGGEQFF. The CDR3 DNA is TGCGCCAGCAGCCAAGTTCCAGTAGCGGGAGCGAAGGGAGGTGAGCAGTTCTTC.

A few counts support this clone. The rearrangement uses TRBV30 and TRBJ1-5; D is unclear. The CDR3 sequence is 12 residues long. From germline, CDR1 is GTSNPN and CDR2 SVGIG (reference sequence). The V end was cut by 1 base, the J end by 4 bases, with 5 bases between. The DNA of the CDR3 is TGTGCCTGGAGTGCCCGAAATCAGCCCCAGCATTTT. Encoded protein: CAWSARNQPQHF.

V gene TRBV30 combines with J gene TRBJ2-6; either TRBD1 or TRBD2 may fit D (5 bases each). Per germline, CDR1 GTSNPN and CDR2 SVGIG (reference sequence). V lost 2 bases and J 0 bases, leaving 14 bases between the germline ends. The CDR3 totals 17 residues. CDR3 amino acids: CAWSTGRLSSGANVLTF. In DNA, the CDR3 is TGTGCCTGGAGTACGGGACGGCTTAGCTCTGGGGCCAACGTCCTGACTTTC.

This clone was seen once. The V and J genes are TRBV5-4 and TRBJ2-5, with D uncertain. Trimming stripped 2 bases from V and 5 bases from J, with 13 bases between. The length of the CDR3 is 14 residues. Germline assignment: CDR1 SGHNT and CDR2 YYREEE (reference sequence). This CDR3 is CASSLSPLGETQYF. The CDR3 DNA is TGTGCCAGCAGCTTAAGCCCTCTGGGGGAGACCCAGTACTTC.